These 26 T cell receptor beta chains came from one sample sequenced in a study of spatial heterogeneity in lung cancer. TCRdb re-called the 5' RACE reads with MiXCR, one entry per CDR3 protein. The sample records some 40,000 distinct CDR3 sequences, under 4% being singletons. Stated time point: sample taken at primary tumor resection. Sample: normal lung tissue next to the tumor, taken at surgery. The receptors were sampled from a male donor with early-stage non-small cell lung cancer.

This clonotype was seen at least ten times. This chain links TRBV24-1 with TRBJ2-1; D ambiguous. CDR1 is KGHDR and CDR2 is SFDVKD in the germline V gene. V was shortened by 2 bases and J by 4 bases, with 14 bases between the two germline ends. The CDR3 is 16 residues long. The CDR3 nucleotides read TGTGCCACCAGTGATTCCCAGCGAGCCCCTTACAATGAGCAGTTCTTC. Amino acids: CATSDSQRAPYNEQFF.

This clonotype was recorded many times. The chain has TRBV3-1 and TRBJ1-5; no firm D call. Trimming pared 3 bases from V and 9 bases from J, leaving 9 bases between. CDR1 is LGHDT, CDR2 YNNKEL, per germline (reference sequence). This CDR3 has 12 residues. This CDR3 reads CASSQDPGPQHF. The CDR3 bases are TGTGCCAGCAGCCAGGACCCTGGGCCCCAGCATTTT.

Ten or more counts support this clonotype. The CDR3 bases are TGTGCCAGCAGCCCCGGGGGAGATACGCAGTATTTT. Encoded protein: CASSPGGDTQYF. The chain joins TRBV7-9 to TRBJ2-3; D is possibly TRBD2 (6 bases). The germline V gene encodes CDR1 SEHNR and CDR2 FQNEAQ (reference sequence). This CDR3 region has 12 residues. Trimming stripped 5 bases from V and 5 bases from J, with 8 bases between.

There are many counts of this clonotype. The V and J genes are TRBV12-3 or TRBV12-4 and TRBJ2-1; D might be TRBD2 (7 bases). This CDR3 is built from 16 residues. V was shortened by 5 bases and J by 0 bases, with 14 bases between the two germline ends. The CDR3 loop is CASSLQGGSSYNEQFF. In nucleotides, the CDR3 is TGTGCCAGCAGTCTACAGGGCGGGAGCTCCTACAATGAGCAGTTCTTC.

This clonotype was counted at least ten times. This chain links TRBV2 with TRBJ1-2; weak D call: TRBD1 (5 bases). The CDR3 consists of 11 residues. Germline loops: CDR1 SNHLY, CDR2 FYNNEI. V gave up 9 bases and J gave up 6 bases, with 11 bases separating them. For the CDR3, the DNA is TGTGCCAGACAGGTTGGGGATGGCTACACCTTC. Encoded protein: CARQVGDGYTF.

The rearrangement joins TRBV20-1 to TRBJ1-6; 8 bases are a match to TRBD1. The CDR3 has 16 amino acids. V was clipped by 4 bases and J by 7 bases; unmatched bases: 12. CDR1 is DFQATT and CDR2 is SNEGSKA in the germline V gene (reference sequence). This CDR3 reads CSATDREIFRNSPLHF. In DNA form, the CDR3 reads TGCAGTGCTACGGACAGGGAGATATTTAGGAATTCACCCCTCCACTTT.

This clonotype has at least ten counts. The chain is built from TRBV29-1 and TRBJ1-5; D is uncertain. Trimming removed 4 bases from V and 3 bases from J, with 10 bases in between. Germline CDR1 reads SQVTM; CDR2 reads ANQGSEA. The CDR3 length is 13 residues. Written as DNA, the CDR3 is TGCAGCGTTGCCCTCGGGGACAATCAGCCCCAGCATTTT. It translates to CSVALGDNQPQHF.

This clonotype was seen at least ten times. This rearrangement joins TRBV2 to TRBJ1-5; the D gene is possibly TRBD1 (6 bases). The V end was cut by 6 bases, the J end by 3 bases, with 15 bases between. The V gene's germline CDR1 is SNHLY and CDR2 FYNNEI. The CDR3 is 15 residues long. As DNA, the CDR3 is TGTGCCAGCAGGAGAGTCCGGACAGACAATCAGCCCCAGCATTTT. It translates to CASRRVRTDNQPQHF.

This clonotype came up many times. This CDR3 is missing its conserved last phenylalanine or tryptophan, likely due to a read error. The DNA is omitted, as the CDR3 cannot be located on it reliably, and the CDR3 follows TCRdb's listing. The CDR3 loop is CASSQAWRTSGKT. The chain uses TRBV4-2 and TRBJ2-3; the D call of TRBD2 is as the table states it, not checked on the DNA. The CDR3 adds up to 13 amino acids, both ends counted. The germline gives CDR1 LGHNA, CDR2 YNFKEQ.

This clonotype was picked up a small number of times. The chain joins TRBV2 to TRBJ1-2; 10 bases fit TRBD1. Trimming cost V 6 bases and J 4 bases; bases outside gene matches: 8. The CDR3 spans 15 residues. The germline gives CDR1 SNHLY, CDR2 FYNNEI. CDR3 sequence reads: CASSVDRGASYGYTF. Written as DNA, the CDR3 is TGTGCCAGCAGCGTGGACAGGGGGGCGTCCTATGGCTACACCTTC.

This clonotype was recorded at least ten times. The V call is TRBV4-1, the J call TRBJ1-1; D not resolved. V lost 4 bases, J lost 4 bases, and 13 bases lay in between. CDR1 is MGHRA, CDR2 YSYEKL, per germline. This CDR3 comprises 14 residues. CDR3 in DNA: TGCGCCAGCAGCCTCGACCCCCGGGTCACTGAAGCTTTCTTT. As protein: CASSLDPRVTEAFF.

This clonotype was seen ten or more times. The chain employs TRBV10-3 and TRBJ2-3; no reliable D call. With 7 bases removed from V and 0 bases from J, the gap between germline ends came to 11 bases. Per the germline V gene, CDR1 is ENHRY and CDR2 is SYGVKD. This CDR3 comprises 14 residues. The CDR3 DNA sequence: TGTGCCATCACCCCAGGAGTTAGCACAGATACGCAGTATTTT. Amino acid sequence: CAITPGVSTDTQYF.

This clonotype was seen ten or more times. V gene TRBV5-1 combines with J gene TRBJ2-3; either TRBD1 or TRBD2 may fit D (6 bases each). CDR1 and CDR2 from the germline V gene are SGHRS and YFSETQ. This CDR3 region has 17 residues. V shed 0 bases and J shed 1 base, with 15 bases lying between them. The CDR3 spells CASSLAPTGGGTDTQYF. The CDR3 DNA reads TGCGCCAGCAGCTTGGCCCCGACAGGAGGGGGCACAGATACGCAGTATTTT.

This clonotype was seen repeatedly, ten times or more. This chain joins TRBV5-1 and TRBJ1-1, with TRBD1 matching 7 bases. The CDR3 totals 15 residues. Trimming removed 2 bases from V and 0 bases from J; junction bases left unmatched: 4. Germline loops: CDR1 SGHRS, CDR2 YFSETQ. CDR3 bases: TGCGCCAGCAGCTTAACAGGGGCGTTGAACACTGAAGCTTTCTTT. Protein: CASSLTGALNTEAFF.

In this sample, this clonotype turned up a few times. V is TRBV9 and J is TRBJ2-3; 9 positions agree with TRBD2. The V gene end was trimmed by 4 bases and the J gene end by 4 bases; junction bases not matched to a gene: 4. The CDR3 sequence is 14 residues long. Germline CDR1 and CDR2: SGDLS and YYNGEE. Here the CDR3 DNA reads TGTGCCAGCAGCCGAGCGGGGGGTGCAGATACGCAGTATTTT. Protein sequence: CASSRAGGADTQYF.

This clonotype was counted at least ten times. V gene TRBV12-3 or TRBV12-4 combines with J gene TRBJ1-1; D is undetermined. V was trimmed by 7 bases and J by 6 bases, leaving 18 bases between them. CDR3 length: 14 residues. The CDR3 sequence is CASTWPFDGAEAFF. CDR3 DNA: TGTGCCAGCACCTGGCCCTTTGATGGTGCTGAAGCTTTCTTT.

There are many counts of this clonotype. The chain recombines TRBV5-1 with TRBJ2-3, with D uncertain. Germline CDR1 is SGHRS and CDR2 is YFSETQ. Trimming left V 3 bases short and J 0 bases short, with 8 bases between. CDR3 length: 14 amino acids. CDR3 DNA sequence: TGCGCCAGCAGCTCAGGAGTTAGCACAGATACGCAGTATTTT. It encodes CASSSGVSTDTQYF.

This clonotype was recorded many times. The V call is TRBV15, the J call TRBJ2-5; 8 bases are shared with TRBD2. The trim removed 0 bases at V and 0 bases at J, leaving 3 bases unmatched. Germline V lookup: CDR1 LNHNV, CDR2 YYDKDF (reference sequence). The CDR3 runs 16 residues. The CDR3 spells CATSRENSGNQETQYF. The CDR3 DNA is TGTGCCACCAGCAGAGAGAATAGCGGGAACCAAGAGACCCAGTACTTC. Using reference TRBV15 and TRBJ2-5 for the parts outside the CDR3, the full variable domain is DAMVIQNPRYQVTQFGKPVTLSCSQTLNHNVMYWYQQKSSQAPKLLFHYYDKDFNNEADTPDNFQSRRPNTSFCFLDIRSPGLGDTAMYLCATSRENSGNQETQYFGPGTRLLVL.

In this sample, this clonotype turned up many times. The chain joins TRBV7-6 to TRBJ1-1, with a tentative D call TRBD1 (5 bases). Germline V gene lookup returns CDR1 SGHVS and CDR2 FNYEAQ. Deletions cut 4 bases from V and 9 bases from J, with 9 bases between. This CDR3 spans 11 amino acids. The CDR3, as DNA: TGTGCCAGCAGCTCGGGGGTCAAAGCTTTCTTT. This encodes CASSSGVKAFF.

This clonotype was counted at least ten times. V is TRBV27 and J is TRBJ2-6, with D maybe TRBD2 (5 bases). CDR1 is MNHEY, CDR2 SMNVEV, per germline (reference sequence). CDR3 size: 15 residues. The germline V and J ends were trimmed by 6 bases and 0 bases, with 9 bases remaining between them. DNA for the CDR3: TGTGCCAGCAGCCACGGGGACTCTGGGGCCAACGTCCTGACTTTC. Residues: CASSHGDSGANVLTF.

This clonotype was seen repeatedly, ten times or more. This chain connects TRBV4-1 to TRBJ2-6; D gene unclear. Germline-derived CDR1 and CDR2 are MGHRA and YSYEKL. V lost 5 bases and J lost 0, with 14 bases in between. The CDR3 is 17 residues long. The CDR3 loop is CASSSTRTPSGANVLTF. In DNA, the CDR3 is TGCGCCAGCAGCTCTACAAGGACCCCCTCTGGGGCCAACGTCCTGACTTTC.

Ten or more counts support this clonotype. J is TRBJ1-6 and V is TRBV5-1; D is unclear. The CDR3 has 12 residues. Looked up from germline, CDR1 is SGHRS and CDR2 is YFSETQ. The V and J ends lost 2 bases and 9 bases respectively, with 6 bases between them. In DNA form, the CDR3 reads TGCGCCAGCAGCTTAGAAGCTTCACCCCTCCACTTT. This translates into CASSLEASPLHF.

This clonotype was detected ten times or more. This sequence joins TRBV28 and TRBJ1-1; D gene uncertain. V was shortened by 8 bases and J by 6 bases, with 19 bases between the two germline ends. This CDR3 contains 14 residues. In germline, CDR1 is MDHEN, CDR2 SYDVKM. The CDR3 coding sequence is TGTGCCAGCGTTGTGACGCTCGGCATTCCTGAAGCTTTCTTT. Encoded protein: CASVVTLGIPEAFF.

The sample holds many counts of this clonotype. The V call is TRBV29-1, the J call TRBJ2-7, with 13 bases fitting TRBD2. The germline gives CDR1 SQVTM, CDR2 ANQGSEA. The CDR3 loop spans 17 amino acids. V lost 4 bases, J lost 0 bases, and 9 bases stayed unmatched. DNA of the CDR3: TGCAGCGTTGCCGGACTAGCGGGGGACCAAAGCTCCTACGAGCAGTACTTC. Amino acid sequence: CSVAGLAGDQSSYEQYF.

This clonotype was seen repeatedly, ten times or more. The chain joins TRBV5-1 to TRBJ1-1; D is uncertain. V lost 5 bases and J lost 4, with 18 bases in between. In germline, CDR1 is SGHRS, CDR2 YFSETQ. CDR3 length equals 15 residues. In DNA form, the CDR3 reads TGCGCCAGCAGGCCAAACCTAGCCGAGGGCACTGAAGCTTTCTTT. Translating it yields CASRPNLAEGTEAFF. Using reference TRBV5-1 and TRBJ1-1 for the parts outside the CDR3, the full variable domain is KAGVTQTPRYLIKTRGQQVTLSCSPISGHRSVSWYQQTPGQGLQFLFEYFSETQRNKGNFPGRFSGRQFSNSRSEMNVSTLELGDSALYLCASRPNLAEGTEAFFGQGTRLTVV.

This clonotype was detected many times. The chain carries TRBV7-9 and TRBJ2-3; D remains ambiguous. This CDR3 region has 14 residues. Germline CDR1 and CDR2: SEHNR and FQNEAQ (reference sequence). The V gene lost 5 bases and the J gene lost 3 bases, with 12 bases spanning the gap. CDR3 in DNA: TGTGCCAGCAGCCTGTATGAAACAACAGATACGCAGTATTTT. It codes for CASSLYETTDTQYF.